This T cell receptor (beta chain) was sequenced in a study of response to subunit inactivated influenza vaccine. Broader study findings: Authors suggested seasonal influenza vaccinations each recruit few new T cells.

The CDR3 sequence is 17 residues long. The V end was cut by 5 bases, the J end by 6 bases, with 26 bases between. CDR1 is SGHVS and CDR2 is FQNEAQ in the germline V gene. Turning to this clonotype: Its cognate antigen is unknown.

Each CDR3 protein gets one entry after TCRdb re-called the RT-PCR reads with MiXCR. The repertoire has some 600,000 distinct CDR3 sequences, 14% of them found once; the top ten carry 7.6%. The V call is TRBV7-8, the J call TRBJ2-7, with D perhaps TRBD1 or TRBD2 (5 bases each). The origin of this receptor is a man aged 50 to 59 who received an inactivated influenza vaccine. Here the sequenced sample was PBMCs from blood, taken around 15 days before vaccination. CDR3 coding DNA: TGTGCCAGCAGCAACCCGTACCGGGACCGGGGACGGGGCGAGCAGTACTTC. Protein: CASSNPYRDRGRGEQYF.